This passage covers 12 T cell receptor beta chains from one sample sequenced in a study of blood T cell repertoires in COVID-19. The assay was immunoSEQ multiplex PCR, and TCRdb's table has in-frame clones only and misses some. The data hold around 130,000 clones, with about 88% observed a single time. The specimen sequenced was peripheral blood. Receptors were obtained from a man aged 55-75 years with COVID-19, enrolled during active disease.

The CDR3 sequence is CAWSEGVNEKLFF. As DNA, the CDR3 is TGTGCCTGGAGTGAGGGGGTTAATGAAAAACTGTTTTTT. The chain recombines TRBV30 with TRBJ1-4; TRBD1 might be the D (6 bases). Germline values: CDR1 GTSNPN, CDR2 SVGIG (reference sequence). CDR3 length equals 13 residues. V was clipped by 1 base and J by 4 bases, with 7 bases between them.

CDR3 loop: CAWNRGLARVNTEAFF. In nucleotides, the CDR3 is TGTGCCTGGAATCGAGGGCTCGCCCGAGTGAACACTGAAGCTTTCTTT. The chain combines TRBV30 with TRBJ1-1, with D unresolved. Trimming removed 4 bases at V and 0 bases at J, with 18 bases between. Germline CDR1 reads GTSNPN; CDR2 reads SVGIG (reference sequence). This CDR3 has 16 residues.

This chain connects TRBV19 to TRBJ1-4; 7 positions match TRBD1. The CDR3 consists of 14 residues. V lost 7 bases to trimming and J lost 4 bases; unmatched junction nucleotides: 6. CDR1 and CDR2 from the germline V gene are LNHDA and SQIVND (reference sequence). CDR3 DNA: TGTGCCAGTACCCCGGGACAGAGTAATGAAAAACTGTTTTTT. As protein: CASTPGQSNEKLFF.

This clone showed up just once. V and J are TRBV7-9 and TRBJ1-2; D is unresolved. The germline V gene has CDR1 SEHNR and CDR2 FQNEAQ (reference sequence). V lost 5 bases to trimming and J lost 4 bases, with 14 bases between them. This CDR3 region has 14 residues. The DNA of the CDR3 is TGTGCCAGCAGCGTGAGGGTAGTGCCCTATGGCTACACCTTC. Amino acid sequence: CASSVRVVPYGYTF.

This chain connects TRBV9 to TRBJ1-6; the D is unclear. The CDR3 runs 14 residues. The germline CDR1 and CDR2 sequences are SGDLS and YYNGEE. V shed 4 bases and J shed 9 bases, with 14 bases lying between them. CDR3 in amino acids: CASSSHLPGSPLHF. CDR3 nucleotides: TGTGCCAGCAGCTCCCATCTCCCGGGTTCACCCCTCCACTTT.

The chain has TRBV3-1 (or the pseudogene TRBV3-2) and TRBJ1-5; unclear D gene. The germline V gene encodes CDR1 LGHDT and CDR2 YNNKEL (reference sequence). V lost 6 bases and J 5 bases, leaving 26 bases between the germline ends. The CDR3 loop spans 18 amino acids. CDR3 residues: CASRHASSRPPRDQPQHF. The DNA of the CDR3 is TGTGCCAGCAGGCATGCTTCCAGCAGGCCTCCCCGAGATCAGCCCCAGCATTTT.

V and J are TRBV14 and TRBJ2-3, with D hard to call. The CDR3 spans 14 residues. Trimming took 0 bases from V and 2 from J, leaving 6 bases between them. The germline gives CDR1 SGHDN, CDR2 FVKESK. The CDR3 loop reads CASSQDIATDTQYF. DNA of the CDR3: TGTGCCAGCAGCCAAGATATAGCCACAGATACGCAGTATTTT.

The chain uses TRBV4-1 and TRBJ2-1, with 7 bases lining up with TRBD2. The CDR3 sequence is 16 residues long. The germline V gene has CDR1 MGHRA and CDR2 YSYEKL. V gave up 1 base and J gave up 0 bases; unmatched junction bases: 3. CDR3 in amino acids: CASSQVGGGSYNEQFF. The CDR3 coding sequence is TGCGCCAGCAGCCAAGTAGGCGGGGGCTCCTACAATGAGCAGTTCTTC.

The chain recombines TRBV6-1 with TRBJ2-1; D not resolved. Germline CDR1 and CDR2: MNHNS and SASEGT. The CDR3 is 15 amino acids. V was cut by 1 base and J by 5 bases, with 12 bases left in between. CDR3 sequence: CASSEGLAFHNEQFF. CDR3 coding DNA: TGTGCCAGCAGTGAAGGATTGGCCTTCCACAATGAGCAGTTCTTC.

The CDR3 loop reads CASSLGRGREYF. DNA for the CDR3: TGTGCCAGCAGTTTAGGCCGCGGGCGGGAGTATTTT. The chain has TRBV27 and TRBJ2-3; weak D call: TRBD2 (5 bases). The CDR3 totals 12 residues. Deletions cut 2 bases from V and 13 bases from J, with 13 bases between. CDR1 and CDR2 from the germline V gene are MNHEY and SMNVEV (reference sequence).

The chain links TRBV5-1 to TRBJ1-6; 8 bases are shared with TRBD1. The CDR3 spans 16 residues. Germline-derived CDR1 and CDR2 are SGHRS and YFSETQ. Trimming took 4 bases from V and 10 from J; bases not matched to a gene: 13. Here the CDR3 DNA reads TGCGCCAGCAGCCTTCTTCCCGGGACAGGAGGATCACCCCTCCACTTT. Residues: CASSLLPGTGGSPLHF.

The chain recombines TRBV10-3 with TRBJ2-6, with TRBD1 matching 7 bases. The CDR3 covers 17 residues. The ends lost 5 bases at V and 2 bases at J; junction bases unmatched: 9. Germline V lookup: CDR1 ENHRY, CDR2 SYGVKD. The CDR3 spells CAISRETGKPGANVLTF. The DNA of the CDR3 is TGTGCCATCAGTAGAGAGACAGGGAAACCTGGGGCCAACGTCCTGACTTTC.